The source of this T cell receptor beta chain is a study of early stage breast cancer tumors. Background on the study: The ER+/PR+/HER2- tumors included eight ductal and four lobular carcinomas.

CDR1 and CDR2 from the germline V gene are SGHRS and YFSETQ. CDR3 length equals 17 residues. Trimming removed 3 bases at V and 7 bases at J, with 22 bases between. Using immunoSEQ multiplex PCR, the repertoire was profiled, and TCRdb retains in-frame clones only, with some absent. The sample holds several thousand clones; 60% to 80% are singletons and the top ten take 17%. Tissue for this sample was collected 2-4 cm from the breast tumor. Sufficient DNA from normal breast often required 100-300 mg tissue. About this clone itself: Its specificity is not known.

Regarding the study as a whole: Comparing each tissue with blood distinguished tumor from normal in most of the 16 patients.

The V and J genes are TRBV5-1 and TRBJ2-2; TRBD2 is a possible D gene (7 bases). The sequenced sample was normal breast tissue next to the tumor. The receptor's source is a person between 60 and 69 years old with breast cancer. This CDR3 reads CASSSTRGGRIGGELFF. CDR3 sequence (DNA): TGCGCCAGCAGCTCAACTAGGGGGGGTCGAATCGGCGGGGAGCTGTTTTTT.